This TCR beta chain was captured by sequencing in a study of vaccination effects on CD4 cells after COVID-19. Regarding the study as a whole: After vaccination of healthy people, only 1 of 255 vaccine-induced clones cross-reacted with common cold coronaviruses.

Antigen-specific CD4+ T cell clonotypes were called by their expansion after viral peptide-pool culture in ViraFEST. Following culture for nine to ten days, CD4+ T cells were isolated. Vaccination of participants consisted of two doses of either the BNT162b2 or mRNA-1273 vaccine. Vaccinees lacked prior SARS-CoV-2 infection and tested negative for nucleocapsid antibodies. Half the medium was replaced with IL-2 medium on days 3 and 7. Assay: immunoSEQ multiplex PCR; the TCRdb copy retains only in-frame clones and omits some. The sample yields some 35,000 clones, approximately 80% seen once. Looked up from germline, CDR1 is MNHEY and CDR2 is SVGAGI. This CDR3 has 12 amino acids. V dropped 8 bases and J dropped 3 bases, with 8 bases sitting between them. A remark on this clone: The antigen is unknown.

The sequencing used CD4+ T cells from PBMCs cultured with HCoV-NL63 spike peptides, collected after COVID-19 vaccination. V usage is TRBV6-5 and J usage is TRBJ2-1; D remains ambiguous. This clonotype was obtained from a human donor who received a COVID-19 vaccine. Some clones in this sample may be carry-over from other donors' samples. This CDR3 is CASWHNYNEQFF. The CDR3 region has the DNA TGTGCCAGCTGGCACAACTACAATGAGCAGTTCTTC.